Below are 30 T cell receptor beta chains sequenced from a single sample in a study of cytomegalovirus exposure and HLA in healthy donors. PCR primers comprised 60 Vbeta and 13 Jbeta primers. TCRdb keeps only in-frame clones here, not all; method: immunoSEQ multiplex PCR. This table holds approximately 110,000 clones. The sequenced material came from PBMCs. The receptors were gathered from a man aged 50 or older in good health and CMV-seronegative.

The V call is TRBV6-5, the J call TRBJ1-6; perhaps TRBD1 as D (5 bases). Germline CDR1 is MNHEY and CDR2 is SVGAGI. Trimming cost V 0 bases and J 7 bases, with 13 bases left between them. The CDR3 runs to 16 residues. The DNA for the CDR3 is TGTGCCAGCAGTTACTCCCCGGGGGTCGGGAATTCACCCCTCCACTTT. It yields the protein CASSYSPGVGNSPLHF.

The V gene is TRBV7-9, the J gene TRBJ2-7; 8 nucleotides line up with TRBD1. V trimming: 3 bases; J trimming: 1 base; junction bases outside the gene matches: 5. The CDR3 has 15 amino acids. Per germline, CDR1 SEHNR and CDR2 FQNEAQ (reference sequence). CDR3 nucleotide sequence: TGTGCCAGCAGCTTGGGGACAGGAGTTTCCTACGAGCAGTACTTC. It is translated as CASSLGTGVSYEQYF.

The chain couples TRBV6-5 to TRBJ2-5, with TRBD1 matching over 9 bases. The CDR3 extends over 15 amino acids. V gave up 4 bases and J gave up 5 bases; unmatched junction bases: 8. Germline CDR1 MNHEY, CDR2 SVGAGI. The CDR3 protein is CASSSPNRGRETQYF. The CDR3 nucleotides are TGTGCCAGCAGTTCCCCTAACAGGGGGCGGGAGACCCAGTACTTC.

The J gene is TRBJ1-2, the V gene TRBV19, with TRBD1 matching over 7 bases. The CDR3 contains 15 residues. The V segment lost 3 bases and the J segment 2 bases; nucleotides outside the gene matches: 6. CDR1 and CDR2 (germline): LNHDA, SQIVND (reference sequence). The CDR3 DNA is TGTGCCAGTAGTATCTACTCGGGACAGAACTATGGCTACACCTTC. It yields the protein CASSIYSGQNYGYTF.

The chain links TRBV19 to TRBJ1-2, with D tentatively TRBD1 (5 bases). Trimming left V 6 bases short and J 0 bases short, with 14 bases between. Germline CDR1 reads LNHDA; CDR2 reads SQIVND (reference sequence). This CDR3 has 15 residues. The CDR3 bases are TGTGCCAGTAGGTCTACAGGAGCTCCTAACTATGGCTACACCTTC. Residues: CASRSTGAPNYGYTF.

CDR3 DNA: TGCGCCAGCAGCTTGGGACTAGCGGGAGGCGATCAAGAGACCCAGTACTTC. The encoded protein is CASSLGLAGGDQETQYF. This rearrangement joins TRBV5-1 to TRBJ2-5; TRBD2 matches at 13 bases. Germline trimming cut 0 bases from V and 2 bases from J; bases unmatched to any gene: 4. CDR1 SGHRS and CDR2 YFSETQ come from the germline V gene. The CDR3 covers 17 residues.

The chain carries TRBV25-1 and TRBJ1-2, with 8 bases identical to TRBD1. Germline trimming cut 5 bases from V and 7 bases from J; bases unmatched to any gene: 12. Germline CDR1 reads MGHDK; CDR2 reads SYGVNS. This CDR3 has 15 amino acids. The CDR3 nucleotides read TGTGCCAGCAGTCCCCGGACAGGGATTGCTTCTGGCTACACCTTC. It encodes CASSPRTGIASGYTF.

The chain recombines TRBV4-3 with TRBJ1-5; 9 nucleotides match TRBD1. Germline loops: CDR1 LGHNA, CDR2 YSLEER. V trimming: 8 bases; J trimming: 5 bases; junction bases outside the gene matches: 10. The CDR3 loop spans 15 amino acids. The CDR3 nucleotides are TGCGCCAGCTCTTGGGACAGGGTCGGTGATCAGCCCCAGCATTTT. Its translation: CASSWDRVGDQPQHF.

The rearrangement uses TRBV5-5 and TRBJ2-7; D is perhaps TRBD1 (6 bases). Trimming took off 0 bases at V and 2 bases at J, with 12 bases between the two ends. The CDR3 sequence is 15 residues long. The V gene's germline CDR1 is SGHKS and CDR2 YYEKEE (reference sequence). This CDR3 reads CASSLGKQGPYEQYF. CDR3 coding DNA: TGTGCCAGCAGCTTGGGGAAACAGGGTCCCTACGAGCAGTACTTC.

V and J are TRBV5-8 and TRBJ2-7; a weak D match, TRBD2 (6 bases). V dropped 4 bases and J dropped 4 bases, with 15 bases sitting between them. The germline gives CDR1 SGHTS, CDR2 YDEGEE. The CDR3 contains 14 residues. CDR3 sequence (DNA): TGTGCCAGCAGCCGAGGGACTTCCGAATACGAGCAGTACTTC. It translates to CASSRGTSEYEQYF.

This chain links TRBV5-4 with TRBJ1-2; 8 bases line up with TRBD1. The trim removed 4 bases at V and 8 bases at J, leaving 4 bases unmatched. Germline CDR1 SGHNT, CDR2 YYREEE (reference sequence). This CDR3 comprises 12 residues. The CDR3: CASSPRTGGYTF. CDR3 coding DNA: TGTGCCAGCAGCCCCCGGACAGGGGGCTACACCTTC. Together with reference TRBV5-4 and TRBJ1-2, the CDR3 gives the full variable domain: ETGVTQSPTHLIKTRGQQVTLRCSSQSGHNTVSWYQQALGQGPQFIFQYYREEENGRGNFPPRFSGLQFPNYSSELNVNALELDDSALYLCASSPRTGGYTFGSGTRLTVV.

The chain combines TRBV6-5 with TRBJ1-2; D is ambiguous. In germline, CDR1 is MNHEY, CDR2 SVGAGI. The V end lost 5 bases, the J end lost 4 bases, and 17 bases lay between the germline ends. The CDR3 extends over 15 amino acids. CDR3 sequence: CASSRHGESGYGYTF. The CDR3 DNA reads TGTGCCAGCAGTCGCCACGGGGAATCAGGCTATGGCTACACCTTC.

The chain couples TRBV5-1 to TRBJ2-2; 7 positions agree with TRBD1. Germline V gene sequence: CDR1 SGHRS, CDR2 YFSETQ. The CDR3 extends over 15 amino acids. The ends lost 3 bases at V and 0 bases at J; junction bases unmatched: 2. Here the CDR3 DNA reads TGCGCCAGCAGCTCGGACAGGACGAACACCGGGGAGCTGTTTTTT. This sequence encodes CASSSDRTNTGELFF.

The rearrangement uses TRBV5-4 and TRBJ2-3; 7 bases line up with TRBD1. CDR1 SGHNT and CDR2 YYREEE come from the germline V gene (reference sequence). The V and J ends lost 0 bases and 2 bases, in that order; junction bases with no gene match: 3. CDR3 size: 15 residues. The CDR3 loop is CASSLDRGPTDTQYF. Here the CDR3 DNA reads TGTGCCAGCAGCTTGGATAGGGGGCCCACAGATACGCAGTATTTT.

The chain employs TRBV7-2 and TRBJ1-6; D call uncertain. The CDR3 sequence is 13 residues long. Trimming removed 5 bases from V and 7 bases from J, with 9 bases in between. Germline V gene lookup returns CDR1 SGHTA and CDR2 FQGNSA. CDR3 sequence: CASSPGLNSPLHF. The CDR3 DNA is TGTGCCAGCAGCCCGGGATTAAATTCACCCCTCCACTTT.

V usage is TRBV11-1 and J usage is TRBJ1-2; weak D call: TRBD1 (5 bases). The CDR3 is 17 amino acids. The germline gives CDR1 SGHAT, CDR2 FQDESV (reference sequence). Trimming cost V 4 bases and J 4 bases, with 22 bases left between them. The CDR3 loop reads CASSSSPKTAAFYGYTF. For the CDR3, the DNA is TGTGCCAGCAGCTCCTCCCCCAAGACAGCCGCATTCTATGGCTACACCTTC.

About this clone itself: The sample has other DNA sequences that encode this CDR3 too. V and J are TRBV5-1 and TRBJ2-2, with 8 positions matching TRBD1. V lost 5 bases to trimming and J lost 0 bases; unmatched junction nucleotides: 0. Germline-derived CDR1 and CDR2 are SGHRS and YFSETQ. The CDR3 contains 14 residues. The CDR3 DNA follows: TGCGCCAGCAGGACAGGGGCGAACACCGGGGAGCTGTTTTTT. This translates into CASRTGANTGELFF. The whole variable domain, remainder taken from reference TRBV5-1 and TRBJ2-2, is KAGVTQTPRYLIKTRGQQVTLSCSPISGHRSVSWYQQTPGQGLQFLFEYFSETQRNKGNFPGRFSGRQFSNSRSEMNVSTLELGDSALYLCASRTGANTGELFFGEGSRLTVL.

V and J are TRBV19 and TRBJ1-5; D remains ambiguous. Germline V gene sequence: CDR1 LNHDA, CDR2 SQIVND (reference sequence). CDR3 length equals 15 residues. Deletions cut 0 bases from V and 7 bases from J, with 13 bases between. The CDR3 is CASSIDAVPGQPQHF. The CDR3 coding sequence is TGTGCCAGTAGTATAGATGCGGTACCGGGACAGCCCCAGCATTTT.

This rearrangement joins TRBV7-2 to TRBJ1-2; 10 positions match TRBD1. Germline assignment: CDR1 SGHTA and CDR2 FQGNSA. V lost 1 base and J lost 3; bases outside the gene matches: 2. The CDR3 has 15 residues. This CDR3 is CASSLGGQGYYGYTF. The DNA for the CDR3 is TGTGCCAGCAGCTTAGGGGGACAGGGGTACTATGGCTACACCTTC.

The chain is built from TRBV19 and TRBJ1-1; D not certain. Germline V gene lookup returns CDR1 LNHDA and CDR2 SQIVND (reference sequence). V was shortened by 1 base and J by 6 bases, with 9 bases between the two germline ends. The CDR3 has 13 residues. The CDR3 loop is CASSIVGVAEAFF. The DNA for the CDR3 is TGTGCCAGTAGTATAGTCGGGGTCGCTGAAGCTTTCTTT.

V usage is TRBV10-3 and J usage is TRBJ1-1; maybe TRBD1 (6 bases). V gave up 6 bases and J gave up 4 bases, with 18 bases separating them. Germline V lookup: CDR1 ENHRY, CDR2 SYGVKD. The CDR3 covers 15 residues. The CDR3 bases are TGTGCCATCAGATCTCTACAGGGAATGGGCACTGAAGCTTTCTTT. It encodes CAIRSLQGMGTEAFF.

The V and J genes are TRBV19 and TRBJ2-7; D is possibly TRBD1 (7 bases). Germline CDR1 and CDR2: LNHDA and SQIVND (reference sequence). Trimming removed 3 bases at V and 3 bases at J, with 12 bases between. This CDR3 is built from 14 residues. CDR3 residues: CASSIRGAHYEQYF. CDR3 coding DNA: TGTGCCAGTAGTATCAGGGGGGCACACTACGAGCAGTACTTC. Variable domain in full (rest from reference TRBV19 and TRBJ2-7): DGGITQSPKYLFRKEGQNVTLSCEQNLNHDAMYWYRQDPGQGLRLIYYSQIVNDFQKGDIAEGYSVSREKKESFPLTVTSAQKNPTAFYLCASSIRGAHYEQYFGPGTRLTVT.

V and J are TRBV11-2 and TRBJ2-3, with 10 bases aligning to TRBD2. Germline-derived CDR1 and CDR2 are SGHAT and FQNNGV. CDR3 length: 15 residues. Losses at the gene ends were 1 base for V and 7 bases for J; bases not matched to a gene: 5. CDR3 sequence reads: CASSLGAGGKHTQYF. Here the CDR3 DNA reads TGTGCCAGCAGCTTAGGAGCGGGAGGGAAACATACGCAGTATTTT.

The chain combines TRBV9 with TRBJ1-1; D call uncertain. The CDR3 has 13 residues. Trimming took 0 bases from V and 0 from J, leaving 3 bases between them. CDR1 and CDR2 from the germline V gene are SGDLS and YYNGEE. The DNA of the CDR3 is TGTGCCAGCAGCGTAGATATGAACACTGAAGCTTTCTTT. Its translation is CASSVDMNTEAFF.

The V gene is TRBV5-6, the J gene TRBJ1-4; tentatively, D is TRBD1 (5 bases). The CDR3 is 15 amino acids. V was trimmed by 4 bases and J by 7 bases, leaving 17 bases between them. Germline values: CDR1 SGHDT, CDR2 YYEEEE. The CDR3 sequence: CASSPIRGDFEKLFF. DNA for the CDR3: TGTGCCAGCAGCCCTATAAGGGGCGACTTTGAAAAACTGTTTTTT.

The J gene is TRBJ2-5, the V gene TRBV9, with 8 bases identical to TRBD1. The J call may be wrong; the DNA end is better matched by TRBJ2-7. The CDR3 loop spans 15 amino acids. Germline assignment: CDR1 SGDLS and CDR2 YYNGEE. The chain's CDR3 is CASSKTTGADYEQYF. In nucleotides, the CDR3 is TGTGCCAGCAGCAAAACGACAGGGGCCGACTACGAGCAGTACTTC.

The rearrangement joins TRBV4-3 to TRBJ2-2; possibly TRBD1 for D (7 bases). Germline V gives CDR1 LGHNA, CDR2 YSLEER. The CDR3 is made up of 17 amino acids. V was shortened by 6 bases and J by 2 bases, with 19 bases between the two germline ends. The CDR3 DNA reads as TGCGCCAGCAGATTTCGAATCAGGGGGGTTAACACCGGGGAGCTGTTTTTT. The encoded protein is CASRFRIRGVNTGELFF.

As to this clone: This specimen includes other DNA sequences encoding the same CDR3. V is TRBV9 and J is TRBJ2-3; 10 bases fit TRBD2. This CDR3 has 16 amino acids. Germline-derived CDR1 and CDR2 are SGDLS and YYNGEE. Trimming took 2 bases from V and 2 from J; bases not matched to a gene: 5. The CDR3: CASSVGLAGDTDTQYF. CDR3 nucleotide sequence: TGTGCCAGCAGCGTGGGGCTAGCGGGAGACACAGATACGCAGTATTTT.

J is TRBJ2-6 and V is TRBV4-3; D gene unclear. The V end was cut by 1 base, the J end by 1 base, with 17 bases between. CDR1 is LGHNA and CDR2 is YSLEER in the germline V gene. The CDR3 consists of 19 residues. The CDR3 sequence: CASSQAGRGPESGANVLTF. The CDR3 DNA reads as TGCGCCAGCAGCCAAGCAGGTCGTGGCCCAGAATCTGGGGCCAACGTCCTGACTTTC.

The rearrangement uses TRBV7-8 and TRBJ2-7, with 10 bases identical to TRBD1. V lost 6 bases to trimming and J lost 1 base; unmatched junction nucleotides: 12. The CDR3 covers 17 residues. In germline, CDR1 is SGHVS, CDR2 FQNEAQ. The CDR3 region has the DNA TGTGCCAGCAGTTCCGTAGACAGGGGGCTTTTATCCTACGAGCAGTACTTC. The encoded protein is CASSSVDRGLLSYEQYF. The full variable domain, completed using reference TRBV7-8 and TRBJ2-7, is GAGVSQSPRYKVAKRGQDVALRCDPISGHVSLFWYQQALGQGPEFLTYFQNEAQLDKSGLPSDRFFAERPEGSVSTLKIQRTQQEDSAVYLCASSSVDRGLLSYEQYFGPGTRLTVT.